What follows are 8 T cell receptor beta chains derived from one specimen sequenced in a study of beta chain features in type 1 diabetes. Study-level points and caveats: For Type 1 diabetes patients, all four CD4+ subsets carried TCRB CDR3s that were moderately but significantly shorter.

Expressed TCRB transcripts were sequenced after all isolated RNA was converted to cDNA. Profiled with immunoSEQ multiplex PCR; TCRdb holds only in-frame clones, not every one. This sample has 100,000 to 150,000 clones, with roughly 17% found just once. Their recognized antigens are unknown. The sequenced material came from central memory CD4+ T cells from blood. The receptor set was obtained from a man younger than 35 with type 1 diabetes.

In its sample, this clone was seen many times. The gene calls are TRBV7-2 and TRBJ2-4; weak D call: TRBD1 (5 bases). CDR3 length: 13 residues. Germline-derived CDR1 and CDR2 are SGHTA and FQGNSA. Trimming took 5 bases from V and 8 from J, leaving 13 bases between them. CDR3 region: CASSPRLGDIQYF. CDR3 DNA: TGTGCCAGCAGCCCCCGCTTAGGGGACATTCAGTACTTC.

This clone has just a few counts. DNA of the CDR3: TGTGCCAGCAGTTTATCGGGGACTAGCGGGAGGAATGAGCAGTTCTTC. This translates into CASSLSGTSGRNEQFF. V and J are TRBV28 and TRBJ2-1; 15 bases agree with TRBD2. The CDR3 sequence is 16 residues long. V shed 1 base and J 7 bases; nucleotides not matched to a gene: 2. The germline CDR1 and CDR2 sequences are MDHEN and SYDVKM.

In this sample, this clone turned up a few times. J is TRBJ2-1 and V is TRBV7-3; 7 nucleotides match TRBD1. There are 15 residues in the CDR3. J lost 4 bases, V lost 4 bases, and 7 bases had no gene match. The V gene's germline CDR1 is SGHTA and CDR2 FQGTGA. DNA of the CDR3: TGTGCCAGCAGCTCCCTCCGGGACAGATACAATGAGCAGTTCTTC. Its translation is CASSSLRDRYNEQFF. The full variable domain, in which reference TRBV7-3 and TRBJ2-1 provide the parts outside the CDR3, is GAGVSQTPSNKVTEKGKYVELRCDPISGHTALYWYRQSLGQGPEFLIYFQGTGAADDSGLPNDRFFAVRPEGSVSTLKIQRTERGDSAVYLCASSSLRDRYNEQFFGPGTRLTVL.

This clone has a count of ten or more. V usage is TRBV10-3 and J usage is TRBJ1-2, with TRBD1 as a possible D gene (5 bases). V dropped 11 bases and J dropped 4 bases, with 23 bases sitting between them. The CDR3 is made up of 15 amino acids. CDR1 ENHRY and CDR2 SYGVKD come from the germline V gene. The CDR3 nucleotides read TGTGCCTCCCGGGATGGACAAACTCTCAGCTATGGCTACACCTTC. Its translation: CASRDGQTLSYGYTF.

This clone was seen repeatedly, ten times or more. This sequence joins TRBV28 and TRBJ2-5; D remains unclear. This CDR3 comprises 12 residues. Trimming took off 4 bases at V and 1 base at J, with 4 bases between the two ends. CDR1 is MDHEN, CDR2 SYDVKM, per germline. The CDR3 here is CASSWGQETQYF. CDR3 nucleotide sequence: TGTGCCAGCAGTTGGGGCCAAGAGACCCAGTACTTC.

The chain is built from TRBV30 and TRBJ1-1, with a possible D match to TRBD1 (5 bases). In germline, CDR1 is GTSNPN, CDR2 SVGIG (reference sequence). The CDR3 runs 14 residues. With 4 bases removed from V and 3 bases from J, the gap between germline ends came to 15 bases. The CDR3 region is CAWIPGGGDTEAFF. In DNA form, the CDR3 reads TGTGCCTGGATCCCGGGAGGAGGGGACACTGAAGCTTTCTTT.

The chain recombines TRBV5-1 with TRBJ1-1, with 8 nucleotides matching TRBD1. The V and J ends lost 4 bases and 6 bases, in that order; junction bases with no gene match: 8. CDR3 length: 14 amino acids. The V gene's germline CDR1 is SGHRS and CDR2 YFSETQ. Here the CDR3 reads CASSGQGVSPEAFF. The DNA for the CDR3 is TGCGCCAGCAGCGGACAGGGAGTAAGTCCTGAAGCTTTCTTT.

The chain links TRBV29-1 to TRBJ2-3, with D unclear. Per the germline V gene, CDR1 is SQVTM and CDR2 is ANQGSEA. This CDR3 has 9 residues. V was trimmed by 5 bases and J by 9 bases, leaving 6 bases between them. CDR3 DNA sequence: TGCAGCGTTCAAAACACGCAGTATTTT. Protein sequence: CSVQNTQYF.